The clone carrying this TCR beta chain was detected only once. The table came from immunoSEQ multiplex PCR; TCRdb's copy has only in-frame clones and leaves some out. The table records more than 65,000 clones, 70% to 90% of them present only once. The V and J ends lost 4 bases and 3 bases respectively, with 19 bases between them. This CDR3 is built from 16 residues. The germline CDR1 and CDR2 sequences are SGHDT and YYEEEE. These data are taken from a study of technical replicates of blood from a handful of donors. Sequencing was performed on PBMCs. The clonotype originates from a human donor in good health. Some clones in this sample may be carry-over from other donors' samples. The chain uses TRBV5-6 and TRBJ1-2; maybe TRBD1 (5 bases). Here the CDR3 DNA reads TGTGCCAGCAGCCCGACAGTCCTTATAGGGGACTATGGCTACACCTTC. It is translated as CASSPTVLIGDYGYTF.